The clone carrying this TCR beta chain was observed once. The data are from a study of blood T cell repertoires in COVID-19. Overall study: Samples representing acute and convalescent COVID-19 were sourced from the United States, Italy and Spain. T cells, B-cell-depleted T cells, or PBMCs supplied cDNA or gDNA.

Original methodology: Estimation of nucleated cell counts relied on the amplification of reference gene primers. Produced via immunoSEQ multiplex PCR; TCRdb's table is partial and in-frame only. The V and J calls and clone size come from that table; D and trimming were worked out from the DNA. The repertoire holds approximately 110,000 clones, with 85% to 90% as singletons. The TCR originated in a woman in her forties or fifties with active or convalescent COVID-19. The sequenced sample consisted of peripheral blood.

DNA of the CDR3: TGTGCCAGCGGAGGGCCAGGAAGGTCCTACGAGCAGTACTTC. It yields the protein CASGGPGRSYEQYF. This chain joins TRBV6-5 and TRBJ2-7; D may be TRBD2 (6 bases). Trimming removed 8 bases at V and 1 base at J, with 15 bases between. This CDR3 comprises 14 residues. Germline V CDR1 and CDR2: MNHEY, SVGAGI.